This TCR beta chain comes out of a study of graft-versus-host responses after intestinal transplantation (dated by TCRdb to the early 2020s). At the level of the whole study: The transplants that recipients received were multivisceral, liver-intestinal, or isolated intestinal. Every recipient was given anti-thymocyte globulin induction, then maintenance tacrolimus and steroids for 2 to 3 years. After intestinal transplantation, graft-versus-host and host-versus-graft alloreactive T cell clones were followed in the graft, circulation and bone marrow using bulk TCR-beta CDR3 sequencing. Alloreactive clones were identified by sequencing pre-transplant mixed lymphocyte reaction products and comparing them with unstimulated pre-transplant donor and recipient T cells. A cohort of 24 intestinal transplant recipients, including one retransplant, was enrolled, and a few patients lacking pretransplant specimens were excluded. A peak of at least 4% donor T cells among recipient peripheral blood mononuclear cells was the definition used for donor T cell macrochimerism. Rather than being sequenced by the commercial service, samples from three later patients were sequenced in-house on an Illumina MiSeq and processed with MiXCR. Results and caveats for the whole study, not just this receptor: GvH clones turned up in recipient bone marrow, with some appearing earlier in ileal mucosa or blood, a pattern consistent with an intestinal mucosal origin. Patients with donor T cell macrochimerism had high GvH to HvG T cell clonal ratios in their allografts. Early after transplant, declines in HvG clones were associated with peak levels of circulating GvH clones. Conclusions were limited by the relatively low number and heterogeneity of intestinal transplant patients.

With respect to this clone: What this receptor recognizes is not known. No per-base quality is available; no much larger clone lies one base away.

Blood samples were collected up to 4 times in the first month after transplant and then at least monthly when available. The V and J ends are trimmed by 2 bases and 4 bases, leaving 7 bases between them. The CDR3, from cysteine to phenylalanine, totals 13 residues. The kept DNA is CDR3 alone, 39 bases in frame from the first base. CDR1 and CDR2 are drawn from the germline V gene: MNHEY, SVGAGI. The library was built by means of the immunoSEQ multiplex PCR assay. For most patients, high-throughput TCR-beta CDR3 sequencing of genomic DNA was performed by Adaptive Biotechnologies. The original methods were these. TCR sequencing data for 15 to 20 patients were retrieved from Adaptive's ImmunoSEQ software; three other patients were processed with MiXCR and VDJtools. CDR3 nucleotide sequences shared by donor and recipient were removed because the origin of these sequences could not be assigned. To be classed as alloreactive, a clone needed at least 2-fold expansion over unstimulated cells and a minimum CFSE-low frequency of 0.002% (template counts) or 0.001% (read counts). A clone was considered mappable if detected in the sequenced pre-transplant spleen, lymph node, or MLR CFSE-low populations of the donor or recipient. The cumulative frequency of alloreactive clones was calculated as a percentage of all sequences, weighted by copy number. TCRdb obtained this table from immuneACCESS and retained in-frame rearrangements with V and J assigned. These tables miss some clones; where compared with another copy, unresolved V genes account for less than half of the shortfall, and the remainder is unexplained. The V and J calls and the clone size are those of that table, but D and trimming were determined from the DNA. The sample table records around 50,000 clones; over 85% of these occur just once. The leading ten clones occupy less than 2% of the sample.

The TCR was taken from a human patient who received an intestinal transplant, so some T cells may come from the graft donor. The specimen comprised PBMCs, sampled 26 days after transplant. The sequence is built from TRBV6-5 and TRBJ2-3, and possibly TRBD1, on 5 matching bases. Here the CDR3 is given as CASSYPGSDTQYF. The sequenced DNA is TGTGCCAGCAGTTACCCAGGGTCAGATACGCAGTATTTT.